The rows below give T cell receptor beta chains drawn from one sample of a study of blood T cell repertoires in COVID-19. Measured with immunoSEQ multiplex PCR; TCRdb has only the in-frame clones, and not every one. The sample includes approximately 210,000 clones, roughly 78% of them seen just once. Material: peripheral blood. These receptor sequences come from a woman in her forties with acute or convalescent COVID-19. The CDR3 runs from the conserved cysteine through the conserved F or W.

V	J	CDR3
TRBV6-5	TRBJ2-7	CASSYSWRVSYEQYF
TRBV5-1	TRBJ2-7	CASSSDSYERYF
TRBV6-1	TRBJ1-5	CASSERGDRSTNNQPQHF
TRBV11-2	TRBJ2-2	CASSFYREHTGELFF
TRBV6-1	TRBJ2-1	CASSDLLAGDRFF
TRBV4-3	TRBJ2-3	CASSQDQSTDTQYF
TRBV6-1	TRBJ1-1	CASSEGRAEAFF
TRBV4-1	TRBJ1-1	CASSQEKGGREGRAFF
TRBV19	TRBJ1-6	CASSIRGSSPLHF
TRBV5-1	TRBJ2-3	CASSPGQGLTDTQYF